This T cell receptor beta chain appears in the sequencing data of a study of cytomegalovirus exposure and HLA in healthy donors. General study results and limits: Within an earlier analysis, most TCR beta V segments proved productive either about 87% or about 30% of the time.

The PCR employed 60 Vbeta primers together with 13 Jbeta primers. The method was immunoSEQ multiplex PCR; TCRdb's version includes in-frame clones alone and lacks a portion of them. This repertoire shows about 200,000 clones, 82% found once; its top ten account for 6.5%. On this clone itself: Its matching antigen is unknown. An end of the junction does not agree with germline; a read error may underlie this. At the DNA level, this CDR3 is encoded by other sequences in the same sample as well.

The CDR3 extends over 13 amino acids. Germline V CDR1 and CDR2: SEHNR, FQNEAQ (reference sequence). The gene calls are TRBV7-9 and TRBJ1-5, with TRBD1 identical over 7 bases. Sequenced sample: PBMCs. The receptor was derived from a woman aged 45 to 65 in good health and CMV-seropositive. The CDR3 reads CASSLTGDQPQHF. CDR3 nucleotides: TGTGCCAGCAGCCTTACAGGGGATCAACCCCAGCATTTT.